This T cell receptor (beta chain) is from a study of T-cell memory formation after mild COVID-19. General observations from the study: Of the contracting clones, CD4+ ones lay mainly in CM and EM, and CD8+ ones in EMRA.

This clonotype has just a few counts. What it recognizes is unknown. TCRdb re-analysed the 5' RACE reads in MiXCR, keeping a single row per CDR3 protein. Among 500,000 to 550,000 distinct CDR3 sequences listed, roughly 20% were seen once. Germline CDR1 is SNHLY and CDR2 is FYNNEI. This CDR3 has 15 amino acids. V dropped 4 bases and J dropped 2; count of bases not matched to a gene: 5. The source material was PBMCs or a T cell subset sorted from them (not recorded which). The chain is built from TRBV2 and TRBJ1-5, with 7 nucleotides matching TRBD1. This TCR derives from an adult woman who had mild COVID-19 (a few samples of this study predate the infection). Cell type and time point are not known. DNA for the CDR3: TGTGCCAGCAGTGGACAGGGTCGGGGCAATCAGCCCCAGCATTTT. Encoded protein: CASSGQGRGNQPQHF.